This T cell receptor beta chain was recovered during a study of blood T cell repertoires in COVID-19. Sequencing was performed with immunoSEQ multiplex PCR; in TCRdb, only in-frame clones are kept and a portion is missing. This table has over 400,000 clones, about 85% appearing once. V shed 7 bases and J 6 bases; nucleotides not matched to a gene: 7. CDR1 is SNHLY, CDR2 FYNNEI, per germline. The CDR3 runs to 13 residues. Participants spanned ages about 18 to 100 years and resided in about two dozen US areas. This clone was seen a handful of times. This chain links TRBV2 with TRBJ1-2; 8 nucleotides match TRBD1. The sequenced sample consisted of PBMCs or T cells enriched from blood (not recorded which). The receptor was isolated from a woman aged 55-69 years who had recovered from COVID-19. The CDR3 protein is CASTSDRVNGYTF. For the CDR3, the DNA is TGTGCCAGCACTTCGGACAGGGTGAATGGCTACACCTTC.